A single TCR beta chain is shown here with its context. This clonotype was counted at least ten times. This clone's antigen is unknown. Qualities for individual bases were not recorded, and no much larger clone is one base off. Based on the germline V gene (reference sequence), the CDR1 and CDR2 sequences are SEHNR and FQNEAQ. V sheds 5 bases and J sheds 8 bases, leaving 10 bases between their ends. Counted from cysteine to phenylalanine, this CDR3 has 12 amino acids. The read is trimmed to its CDR3 DNA, 36 bases read in frame from base 1. This record comes from a study of T cells in Graves' hyperthyroidism and ophthalmopathy (dated by TCRdb to the late 2010s). About the full investigation: Peripheral blood samples were taken at initial diagnosis, before any treatment was given. Whether ophthalmopathy could be predicted prospectively was tested in an independent validation cohort made up of about 20 hyperthyroidism patients plus 17 patients who later progressed to ophthalmopathy. The study also compared thyroid tissue and blood T-cell repertoires from about six Graves' hyperthyroidism patients. According to the paper, TCR Vbeta CDR3 sequencing was carried out on some 140 peripheral blood samples, which came from 40 to 45 ophthalmopathy, about 75 hyperthyroidism and about 17 progressor patients. TCR V-J signatures able to tell the groups apart were searched for in a discovery cohort of 100 or so patients, of whom under 45 had Graves' ophthalmopathy and about 55 had stable Graves' hyperthyroidism. Following sampling, methimazole starting at 30 mg daily was given to hyperthyroidism patients, and high-dose intravenous methylprednisolone was given to ophthalmopathy patients. The 85 to 100 discovery patients were divided at random into training and test sets in a 7:3 ratio.

TCR beta CDR3 regions were amplified from RNA transcripts. A first-round RT-PCR of the TCR CDR3 used the HTBI primer set with the Qiagen OneStep RT-PCR kit. Libraries were constructed in a second round of multiplex PCR, after which size selection and purification were carried out. Paired-end sequencing of the libraries was performed with 100 bp reads on an Illumina HiSeq2000. The authors processed their data as follows. SOAPnuke was used to process the raw data, with reads discarded if the reads contained adapters or uncalled bases, had a mean Phred below 15, or lacked an exact constant-primer or identifier match. COPE v1.2.5 was used to merge high-quality paired reads, and clonotypes were defined as unique nucleotide sequences. MiTCR v1.1 was used to align clonotypes to the IMGT TRBV, TRBD and TRBJ reference segments. The analysis was restricted to V-J combinations with a frequency above 0.0001, which together covered just over 98% of the repertoires. The TCS score was defined as the ratio of F50 (clonal expansion) to E x V (chaos), calculated using BLOSUM62-based TCRdist between CDR3 peptides within each V-J. Welch's t-statistics and random forest reduced several hundred V-J features to about 13, which were used in a naive Bayes classifier (R e1071). The raw public reads went through TCRdb reprocessing: fastp at Q25, MiXCR clone calling, in-frame beta chains kept. Merged by CDR3 protein, the rows form single entries marked with the most common genes and DNA. The V and J calls follow TCRdb's processing rather than the paper's. Recorded for this sample are roughly 380,000 distinct CDR3 sequences; roughly 12% of them occurred a single time. Together, the top ten hold roughly 20% of the sample.

General study outcomes and caveats: In validation, the model predicted progression to ophthalmopathy with about 71% sensitivity and 72.22% specificity, a median of 6.5 months before onset. No statistical method was used to set the sample size in advance, and investigators knew the group allocation. Most expanded thyroid clonotypes (frequency above 0.001) were also detected in blood, a finding suggesting that blood repertoires may reflect thyroid immune responses. In cross-validation, a model built on a 13 V-J signature told ophthalmopathy apart from stable hyperthyroidism with just under 90% sensitivity and around 81% specificity, and in testing the same model reached 80%/75%.

Hyperthyroidism patients were aged 18 to 65 years and newly diagnosed, with disease duration of less than 2 months. Patients with uncontrolled infections, other autoimmune diseases, pregnancy or lactation were excluded. Diagnoses were established on the basis of clinical symptoms, serum thyroxine and TRAb, thyroid ultrasound, and orbital computed tomography. Blood from progressor patients was drawn when they were first diagnosed with hyperthyroidism, before any ophthalmopathy symptoms appeared. PBMCs were separated from about 10 ml of fresh peripheral blood using Ficoll-Paque density gradient centrifugation. Progressor patients were initially diagnosed with Graves' hyperthyroidism and developed ophthalmopathy during follow-up. Trizol reagent was used to extract total RNA, and RNA quality was then checked on an Agilent 2100 Bioanalyzer.

The sequence was collected from a young man with Graves' hyperthyroidism that later progressed to Graves' ophthalmopathy. The chain is made from TRBV7-9 and TRBJ2-4; the best D guess is TRBD1, with 6 bases matching. The sequencing input was blood. The CDR3 protein is CASSPEGDIQYF. The sequenced DNA is TGTGCCAGCAGCCCCGAGGGGGACATTCAGTACTTC. With all but the CDR3 taken from the reference TRBV7-9 and TRBJ2-4 genes, the full variable domain is: DTGVSQNPRHKITKRGQNVTFRCDPISEHNRLYWYRQTLGQGPEFLTYFQNEAQLEKSRLLSDRFSAERPKGSFSTLEIQRTEQGDSAMYLCASSPEGDIQYFGAGTRLSVL.